This T cell receptor beta chain emerged from a study of T-cell reconstitution after alpha-beta-depleted transplantation in children. This sample's TCRbeta library carried unique molecular identifier barcodes. MiXCR, run by TCRdb on the PCR reads, gives a single entry per CDR3 protein. The data contain about 590,000 distinct CDR3 sequences, about an eighth of them singletons. The CDR3 runs to 20 residues. This receptor was identified in a male patient aged 10 to 17 who had a stem cell transplant for acute myeloid leukemia, so the T cells may come from the graft donor. The chain links TRBV21-1 to TRBJ1-2; the table's D call, TRBD1, was not checked against the DNA. TRBV21-1 is a documented pseudogene. This specimen was PBMCs, mostly from graft donor cells, taken 360 days after TCRalphabeta/CD19-depleted stem cell transplant. CDR3 nucleotides: TGTGCCAGCAGCAAAGAGGGCTTCCGGGACAGGCCCTACTTTTTCTATGGCTACACCTTC. It yields the protein CASSKEGFRDRPYFFYGYTF.